The rows below give T cell receptor beta chains drawn from one sample of a study of blood T cell repertoires in COVID-19. Using immunoSEQ multiplex PCR, the repertoire was profiled, and TCRdb retains in-frame clones only, with some absent. This table has some 96,000 clones, approximately 81% appearing once. Sequencing was performed on peripheral blood. These receptors came from a human donor in a cohort sampled during active COVID-19. Both conserved end residues are part of each CDR3. A D gene is named only where the DNA matches it firmly. Clone size appears in some rows only: once, few, many, or a class for an expanded clone.

abundance: NA
d_gene: TRBD1
v_gene: TRBV7-9
j_gene: TRBJ2-3
CDR3aa: CASSRRTGSTDTQYF
CDR3nt: TGTGCCAGCAGCAGACGGACAGGTAGCACAGATACGCAGTATTTT

abundance: NA
d_gene: NA
v_gene: TRBV6-6
j_gene: TRBJ1-1
CDR3aa: CASRRTVANTEAFF
CDR3nt: TGTGCCAGCAGACGGACAGTCGCGAACACTGAAGCTTTCTTT

abundance: NA
d_gene: NA
v_gene: TRBV5-6
j_gene: TRBJ2-2
CDR3aa: CASSGGVSNTGELFF
CDR3nt: TGTGCCAGCAGCGGCGGGGTTTCGAACACCGGGGAGCTGTTTTTT

abundance: NA
d_gene: NA
v_gene: TRBV5-1
j_gene: TRBJ1-1
CDR3aa: CASSFGSGETEAFF
CDR3nt: TGCGCCAGCAGCTTTGGCTCAGGGGAAACTGAAGCTTTCTTT

abundance: NA
d_gene: NA
v_gene: TRBV20-1
j_gene: TRBJ1-5
CDR3aa: CSASGGGGVSNQPQHF
CDR3nt: TGCAGTGCTAGTGGGGGCGGGGGGGTTAGCAATCAGCCCCAGCATTTT

abundance: NA
d_gene: NA
v_gene: TRBV7-6
j_gene: TRBJ1-3
CDR3aa: CASMRSNSGNTIYF
CDR3nt: TGTGCCAGCATGAGAAGTAACTCTGGAAACACCATATATTTT

abundance: NA
d_gene: TRBD2
v_gene: TRBV2
j_gene: TRBJ2-1
CDR3aa: CASSVTSGHYNEQFF
CDR3nt: TGTGCCAGCAGTGTTACTAGCGGACATTACAATGAGCAGTTCTTC

abundance: NA
d_gene: NA
v_gene: TRBV29-1
j_gene: TRBJ1-1
CDR3aa: CSVGTGPGEGVKDTEAFF
CDR3nt: TGCAGCGTTGGAACCGGCCCCGGGGAGGGGGTAAAGGACACTGAAGCTTTCTTT

abundance: once
d_gene: TRBD2
v_gene: TRBV12-3/TRBV12-4
j_gene: TRBJ2-7
CDR3aa: CASSFGGTYEQYF
CDR3nt: TGTGCCAGCAGTTTCGGGGGGACCTACGAGCAGTACTTC

abundance: NA
d_gene: TRBD2
v_gene: TRBV4-1
j_gene: TRBJ2-2
CDR3aa: CASSHRAGETGELFF
CDR3nt: TGCGCCAGCAGCCACCGAGCGGGAGAAACCGGGGAGCTGTTTTTT

abundance: NA
d_gene: NA
v_gene: TRBV25-1
j_gene: TRBJ2-7
CDR3aa: CASRQAYEQYF
CDR3nt: TGTGCCAGCCGACAGGCCTACGAGCAGTACTTC

abundance: NA
d_gene: NA
v_gene: TRBV11-2
j_gene: TRBJ2-7
CDR3aa: CASSLNSGHEQYF
CDR3nt: TGTGCCAGCAGCTTAAATTCAGGGCACGAGCAGTACTTC

abundance: many
d_gene: TRBD1
v_gene: TRBV13
j_gene: TRBJ2-7
CDR3aa: CASSPYRGYEQYF
CDR3nt: TGTGCCAGCAGCCCGTACAGGGGCTACGAGCAGTACTTC

abundance: NA
d_gene: NA
v_gene: TRBV6-1
j_gene: TRBJ2-4
CDR3aa: CASSDWGQNIQYF
CDR3nt: TGTGCCAGCAGTGATTGGGGGCAGAACATTCAGTACTTC

abundance: NA
d_gene: NA
v_gene: TRBV15
j_gene: TRBJ1-2
CDR3aa: CATSRGTGLDYGYTF
CDR3nt: TGTGCCACCAGCAGAGGCACGGGATTGGACTATGGCTACACCTTC

abundance: NA
d_gene: NA
v_gene: TRBV4-3
j_gene: TRBJ1-6
CDR3aa: CASSQEGAVGDSPLHF
CDR3nt: TGCGCCAGCAGCCAAGAAGGGGCGGTCGGCGATTCACCCCTCCACTTT

abundance: NA
d_gene: TRBD1
v_gene: TRBV7-8
j_gene: TRBJ1-4
CDR3aa: CASSPRQGNEKLFF
CDR3nt: TGTGCCAGCAGCCCACGACAGGGGAATGAAAAACTGTTTTTT

abundance: NA
d_gene: NA
v_gene: TRBV7-8
j_gene: TRBJ1-2
CDR3aa: CASSLRTPEEYGYTF
CDR3nt: TGTGCCAGCAGCTTAAGAACGCCAGAAGAATATGGCTACACCTTC

abundance: NA
d_gene: TRBD1
v_gene: TRBV5-6
j_gene: TRBJ1-2
CDR3aa: CASSHGTAHGYTF
CDR3nt: TGTGCCAGCAGCCACGGGACAGCCCATGGCTACACCTTC

abundance: few
d_gene: TRBD1
v_gene: TRBV4-1
j_gene: TRBJ1-2
CDR3aa: CASSQATGINYGYTF
CDR3nt: TGCGCCAGCAGCCAGGCGACAGGGATTAACTATGGCTACACCTTC

abundance: NA
d_gene: NA
v_gene: TRBV19
j_gene: TRBJ1-2
CDR3aa: CASAERASYGYTF
CDR3nt: TGTGCCAGCGCCGAGAGGGCAAGCTATGGCTACACCTTC

abundance: NA
d_gene: TRBD2
v_gene: TRBV5-6
j_gene: TRBJ2-1
CDR3aa: CASSFTGTSGVNEQFF
CDR3nt: TGTGCCAGCAGCTTTACCGGGACTAGCGGGGTAAATGAGCAGTTCTTC

abundance: NA
d_gene: NA
v_gene: TRBV20-1
j_gene: TRBJ1-2
CDR3aa: CSASGWHYGYTF
CDR3nt: TGCAGTGCTAGTGGGTGGCACTATGGCTACACCTTC

abundance: NA
d_gene: TRBD1
v_gene: TRBV18
j_gene: TRBJ2-7
CDR3aa: CASSRIDRVGEQYF
CDR3nt: TGTGCCAGCTCACGGATTGACAGGGTGGGCGAGCAGTACTTC